A selection of T cell receptor beta chains follows, all from one sample in a study of a mutant IDH1 vaccine in newly diagnosed glioma. Sequenced by immunoSEQ multiplex PCR; TCRdb stores in-frame clones only, minus some. Of about 32,000 clones listed, over 75% are singletons. Sequences were derived from PBMCs, sampled from a glioma patient treated with radiotherapy, temozolomide or both. The origin of the receptors is a man younger than 40 with glioma. The CDR3 runs from the conserved cysteine through the conserved F or W. The order of the fields is V gene, J gene, D gene, clone size, CDR3 DNA, CDR3 protein. D genes are given only for firm matches. Some rows mark clone size as missing; the rest say once, few, many or name a class of expanded clone.

>TRBV7-2|TRBJ2-7|TRBD1|-
TGTGCCAGCAGCTTATCTCTTCCGGGACAGGGGGCGAAAGAGCAGTACTTC
CASSLSLPGQGAKEQYF
>TRBV7-2|TRBJ1-5|-|-
TGTGCCAGCAGTTTTGACAGTACCAATCAGCCCCAGCATTTT
CASSFDSTNQPQHF
>TRBV7-3|TRBJ2-3|TRBD1|-
TGTGCCAGCAGCTCTAGGACAGGGAGCACAGATACGCAGTATTTT
CASSSRTGSTDTQYF
>TRBV5-1|TRBJ2-7|-|-
TGCGCCAGCAGCTTGGGTGGAGCGGGACACCATGTGCAGTACTTC
CASSLGGAGHHVQYF
>TRBV29-1|TRBJ2-1|-|-
TGCAGCGTTGACCCCAGGTACGAGGATGAGCAGTTCTTC
CSVDPRYEDEQFF
>TRBV4-3|TRBJ1-1|-|-
TGCGCCAGCAGCCAAGGTCGGGGCACTGAAGCTTTCTTT
CASSQGRGTEAFF
>TRBV5-6|TRBJ2-7|-|-
TGTGCCAGCAGCTCGGGACCGGACTCCTACGAGCAGTACTTC
CASSSGPDSYEQYF
>TRBV5-5|TRBJ1-5|-|few
TGTGCCAGCAGCTTGGCTAGGGGGGTTCAGCCCCAGCATTTT
CASSLARGVQPQHF
>TRBV4-1|TRBJ2-1|TRBD2|-
TGCGCCAGCAGCCTCGGGACTAGCGAGTACAATGAGCAGTTCTTC
CASSLGTSEYNEQFF
>TRBV5-1|TRBJ2-5|TRBD1|-
TGCGCCAGCAGCTTGGGCAGGGGGCGAGAGACCCAGTACTTC
CASSLGRGRETQYF
>TRBV25-1|TRBJ1-1|-|-
TGTGCCAGCACCATCAGGGGTAACACTGAAGCTTTCTTT
CASTIRGNTEAFF
>TRBV5-1|TRBJ1-5|-|few
TGCGCCAGCAGCATAAGGGGTGAATTGAATCAGCCCCAGCATTTT
CASSIRGELNQPQHF
>TRBV5-6|TRBJ2-7|TRBD2|-
TGTGCCAGCAGCCTGCTAGCGGGGCGCGCCTACGAGCAGTACTTC
CASSLLAGRAYEQYF
>TRBV10-2|TRBJ1-3|-|few
TGCGCCAGCGCCCGAGGGCAGCCCTGGAACACCATATATTTT
CASARGQPWNTIYF
>TRBV18|TRBJ2-3|-|-
TGTGCCAGCTCACTCCATTTCGGGAGCACAGATACGCAGTATTTT
CASSLHFGSTDTQYF
>TRBV13|TRBJ2-1|-|-
TGTGCCAGCAGCTTAACGCAGGGGCCCTACAATGAGCAGTTCTTC
CASSLTQGPYNEQFF
>TRBV6-1|TRBJ1-3|-|-
TGTGCCAGCAGGGCAGTGATCATCTCTGGAAACACCATATATTTT
CASRAVIISGNTIYF
>TRBV2|TRBJ2-5|TRBD2|-
TGTGCCAGCATCTTCACGAATCCCTCTAGCGGGGTACAAGAGACCCAGTACTTC
CASIFTNPSSGVQETQYF
>TRBV30|TRBJ2-5|-|-
TGTGCCTGGACAGGACTACGAGAGACCCAGTACTTC
CAWTGLRETQYF
>TRBV6-6|TRBJ2-7|TRBD2|-
TGTGCCAGCCGGAGCGGGAGGGAGTCCTACGAGCAGTACTTC
CASRSGRESYEQYF
>TRBV30|TRBJ1-3|-|-
TGTGCCCTAGGGGGCTCTGGAAACACCATATATTTT
CALGGSGNTIYF
>TRBV27|TRBJ2-2|-|-
TGTGCCAGCAAGGTTGACCCGGGGGAGCTGTTTTTT
CASKVDPGELFF
>TRBV28|TRBJ1-4|-|-
TGTGCCAGCAGTTTCCCTGTGGGGGCTAGTAGAAAACTGTTTTTT
CASSFPVGASRKLFF
>TRBV19|TRBJ2-5|TRBD1|-
TGTGCCAGTAGCCGTAACCGGGACAGCCAAGAGACCCAGTACTTC
CASSRNRDSQETQYF
>TRBV13|TRBJ1-1|TRBD1|-
TGTGCCAGCAGCTTAATGATTGATGGTGTGAAGGGACAGGGGATCACAATGAACACTGAAGCTTTCTTT
CASSLMIDGVKGQGITMNTEAFF
>TRBV4-3|TRBJ1-1|-|-
TGCGCCAGCAGCCCGGGTGGCAGGGCGAACACTGAAGCTTTCTTT
CASSPGGRANTEAFF
>TRBV12-5|TRBJ2-2|TRBD1|-
TGTGCTAGTGGAAAGACGACAGGGGCGAACACCGGGGAGCTGTTTTTT
CASGKTTGANTGELFF
>TRBV25-1|TRBJ1-1|TRBD1|-
TGTGCCAGCAGTCAAAGGACAGGGGGCAACACTGAAGCTTTCTTT
CASSQRTGGNTEAFF
>TRBV7-9|TRBJ2-3|TRBD2|-
TGTGCCAGCAGCTATCTCGGAGGTCCGGGACTAGTTTCCACAGATACGCAGTATTTT
CASSYLGGPGLVSTDTQYF
>TRBV28|TRBJ2-7|TRBD2|-
TGTGCCAGCAGAATTACTAGCGGGAGCTCCTACGAGCAGTACTTC
CASRITSGSSYEQYF
>TRBV5-1|TRBJ2-5|TRBD1|-
TGCGCCAGCAGCTTGGACAGGGGGCTTCAAGAGACCCAGTACTTC
CASSLDRGLQETQYF
>TRBV28|TRBJ2-7|TRBD2|-
TGTGCCACCGCGAGCTTCCTAGCGGGAGGCGAGCAGTACTTC
CATASFLAGGEQYF
>TRBV5-3|TRBJ2-3|-|once
TGTGCCAGAAGCTCCTCAGATACGCAGTATTTT
CARSSSDTQYF
>TRBV7-8|TRBJ2-7|TRBD2|once
TGTGCCAGCAGCGAAGGACTAGCGGGGGACTTCTTTGAGCAGTACTTC
CASSEGLAGDFFEQYF
>TRBV29-1|TRBJ2-7|TRBD2|once
TGCAGCGTTGCCTTTGCGGGAGGACTCAAGTCCTACGAGCAGTACTTC
CSVAFAGGLKSYEQYF
>TRBV6-1|TRBJ2-7|-|-
TGTGCCAGCAATACGCCGTCCTACGAGCAGTACTTC
CASNTPSYEQYF
>TRBV25-1|TRBJ2-1|-|few
TGTGCCAGCAGCGTGAGGGATACCTACAATGAGCAGTTCTTC
CASSVRDTYNEQFF
>TRBV2|TRBJ2-3|TRBD1|-
TGTGCCAGCAGTGTTGAGGGACAGGGTGCAGATACGCAGTATTTT
CASSVEGQGADTQYF
>TRBV7-2|TRBJ1-5|-|-
TGTGCCAGCAGCCGGACGGAGGCCCAGCCCCAGCATTTT
CASSRTEAQPQHF